Presented here are 27 T cell receptor beta chains from one specimen sequenced in a study of blood T cell repertoires in COVID-19. Here immunoSEQ multiplex PCR was the method, and the copy in TCRdb shows in-frame clones only, minus some. The sample records roughly 68,000 clones, approximately 92% being singletons. Input material: peripheral blood. These receptors came from a woman aged 50 to 65 with active COVID-19.

The chain carries TRBV9 and TRBJ2-5, with no clear D. Trimming stripped 5 bases from V and 5 bases from J, with 16 bases between. The CDR3 is made up of 14 amino acids. Germline V CDR1 and CDR2: SGDLS, YYNGEE. CDR3 region: CASSNLGLIETQYF. The CDR3 region has the DNA TGTGCCAGCAGTAACCTAGGTTTGATCGAGACCCAGTACTTC.

V gene TRBV3-1 (or the pseudogene TRBV3-2) combines with J gene TRBJ1-2, with D uncertain. Germline V gene lookup returns CDR1 LGHDT and CDR2 YNNKEL (reference sequence). CDR3 length equals 14 residues. V was pared by 1 base and J by 7 bases, with 13 bases between. In DNA form, the CDR3 reads TGTGCCAGCAGCCAAGTTCAGAGGTTGGGTGGCTACACCTTC. Protein sequence: CASSQVQRLGGYTF.

In this sample, this clone turned up once. The rearrangement joins TRBV6-5 to TRBJ2-1; D may be TRBD2 (6 bases). This CDR3 contains 15 residues. V dropped 5 bases and J dropped 10 bases, with 21 bases sitting between them. Germline CDR1 and CDR2: MNHEY and SVGAGI. CDR3 in DNA: TGTGCCAGCAGTCCGTTGGGGTCCCGGGGGAGGGAGCAGTTCTTC. Translating gives CASSPLGSRGREQFF.

This clone came up a few times. V is TRBV7-9 and J is TRBJ2-5, with 10 bases matching TRBD2. Germline loops: CDR1 SEHNR, CDR2 FQNEAQ (reference sequence). The length of the CDR3 is 14 residues. The V segment lost 5 bases and the J segment 5 bases; nucleotides outside the gene matches: 5. CDR3 coding DNA: TGTGCCAGCAGCGTACCGGGACTAGCGGAGACCCAGTACTTC. Translating gives CASSVPGLAETQYF.

This rearrangement joins TRBV30 to TRBJ2-7; D gene ambiguous. This CDR3 region has 15 residues. The ends were cut back, 0 bases at V and 3 bases at J, with 15 bases in the middle. The germline V gene encodes CDR1 GTSNPN and CDR2 SVGIG (reference sequence). The CDR3 is CAWSVPQRSYYEQYF. The CDR3 coding sequence is TGTGCCTGGAGTGTCCCCCAGCGATCCTACTACGAGCAGTACTTC.

The V call is TRBV4-1, the J call TRBJ1-4, with a tentative D call TRBD1 (6 bases). CDR3 length: 15 residues. Germline assignment: CDR1 MGHRA and CDR2 YSYEKL. Trimming pared 1 base from V and 8 bases from J, leaving 14 bases between. CDR3 coding DNA: TGCGCCAGCAGCCAAGCACCGGGACAATCCGAAAAACTGTTTTTT. This codes for CASSQAPGQSEKLFF.

This rearrangement joins TRBV12-3 or TRBV12-4 to TRBJ1-2, with 9 bases fitting TRBD1. This CDR3 spans 12 amino acids. With 6 bases clipped from V and 7 bases from J, the junction kept 3 bases outside the gene matches. DNA of the CDR3: TGTGCCAGCAGGACAGGGGGACTTGGCTACACCTTC. Its protein product is CASRTGGLGYTF.

The chain uses TRBV19 and TRBJ1-1, with D perhaps TRBD1 (5 bases). The V and J ends lost 8 bases and 2 bases respectively, with 15 bases between them. Germline-derived CDR1 and CDR2 are LNHDA and SQIVND (reference sequence). This CDR3 has 14 amino acids. CDR3 in DNA: TGTGCCAGTCAGGCCTGGGGCATTAACACTGAAGCTTTCTTT. Translated: CASQAWGINTEAFF.

A few counts support this clone. The CDR3 DNA follows: TGTGCCAGCAGCCCGGCGGCAGGGGAGACCCAGTACTTC. This codes for CASSPAAGETQYF. The J gene is TRBJ2-5, the V gene TRBV6-5; a possible D gene is TRBD1 (5 bases). The CDR3 extends over 13 amino acids. The V gene lost 6 bases and the J gene lost 5 bases, with 13 bases spanning the gap. Per germline, CDR1 MNHEY and CDR2 SVGAGI.

V usage is TRBV2 and J usage is TRBJ2-3; TRBD2 aligns across 7 bases. Trimming cost V 5 bases and J 4 bases; bases outside gene matches: 9. Germline V lookup: CDR1 SNHLY, CDR2 FYNNEI. CDR3 size: 15 residues. CDR3 nucleotide sequence: TGTGCCAGCAGTCTTAGGACGGCGGGAGCAGATACGCAGTATTTT. Translating gives CASSLRTAGADTQYF.

This clone was seen only once. The chain is built from TRBV28 and TRBJ2-1; TRBD2 is a possible D gene (5 bases). The CDR3 extends over 16 amino acids. Trimming left V 7 bases short and J 2 bases short, with 18 bases between. Germline CDR1 and CDR2: MDHEN and SYDVKM. CDR3 in amino acids: CASTTSGTRAYNEQFF. The CDR3 nucleotides are TGTGCCAGCACCACGTCGGGTACGCGGGCCTACAATGAGCAGTTCTTC.

The chain combines TRBV5-1 with TRBJ1-4; TRBD1 matches 9 bases. The CDR3 length is 16 residues. Germline CDR1 reads SGHRS; CDR2 reads YFSETQ. Germline trimming cut 0 bases from V and 7 bases from J; bases unmatched to any gene: 7. CDR3 DNA: TGCGCCAGCAGCTTGGGGCAACAGGGGGCGGGTGAAAAACTGTTTTTT. Its translation is CASSLGQQGAGEKLFF.

The chain uses TRBV19 and TRBJ2-1, with TRBD2 as a possible D gene (5 bases). Germline CDR1 LNHDA, CDR2 SQIVND (reference sequence). The CDR3 contains 13 residues. Trimming took 9 bases from V and 2 from J, leaving 11 bases between them. The CDR3 loop is CASSSRAYNEQFF. The CDR3 region has the DNA TGTGCCAGCTCATCGAGGGCCTACAATGAGCAGTTCTTC.

The J gene is TRBJ1-5, the V gene TRBV30, with 10 bases aligning to TRBD1. J lost 7 bases, V lost 1 base, and 7 bases had no gene match. CDR1 and CDR2 (germline): GTSNPN, SVGIG (reference sequence). The CDR3 runs 15 residues. The CDR3 coding sequence is TGTGCCTGGAGTGCCCTGACAGGGGGCGACCAGCCCCAGCATTTT. It is translated as CAWSALTGGDQPQHF.

The chain links TRBV5-1 to TRBJ2-3; 9 bases line up with TRBD1. Germline CDR1 and CDR2: SGHRS and YFSETQ. Trimming took 8 bases from V and 3 from J; bases not matched to a gene: 7. This CDR3 has 14 amino acids. The CDR3: CASKPGQGTDTQYF. The CDR3 bases are TGCGCCAGTAAGCCGGGACAGGGAACAGATACGCAGTATTTT. Full variable domain (missing parts from reference TRBV5-1 and TRBJ2-3): KAGVTQTPRYLIKTRGQQVTLSCSPISGHRSVSWYQQTPGQGLQFLFEYFSETQRNKGNFPGRFSGRQFSNSRSEMNVSTLELGDSALYLCASKPGQGTDTQYFGPGTRLTVL.

This chain uses TRBV28 with TRBJ1-2, with TRBD1 identical over 7 bases. Looked up from germline, CDR1 is MDHEN and CDR2 is SYDVKM. With 4 bases clipped from V and 1 base from J, the junction kept 9 bases outside the gene matches. There are 16 residues in the CDR3. CDR3 amino acids: CASSSLDRAFNYGYTF. For the CDR3, the DNA is TGTGCCAGCAGTTCCCTCGACAGGGCCTTTAACTATGGCTACACCTTC.

The J gene is TRBJ2-1, the V gene TRBV24-1; 16 nucleotides match TRBD2. Germline V gene sequence: CDR1 KGHDR, CDR2 SFDVKD. The CDR3 has 17 amino acids. The ends lost 6 bases at V and 7 bases at J; junction bases unmatched: 8. For the CDR3, the DNA is TGTGCCACCAGTAACTCGGGACTAGCGGGGGGGGTTAATGAGCAGTTCTTC. The encoded protein is CATSNSGLAGGVNEQFF.

The rearrangement uses TRBV20-1 and TRBJ1-6, with TRBD1 matching over 7 bases. CDR1 is DFQATT, CDR2 SNEGSKA, per germline (reference sequence). V shed 6 bases and J 0 bases; nucleotides not matched to a gene: 5. This CDR3 has 15 amino acids. The CDR3 sequence is CSASPGGSYNSPLHF. CDR3 in DNA: TGCAGTGCCAGTCCAGGGGGCTCCTATAATTCACCCCTCCACTTT.

The chain joins TRBV24-1 to TRBJ2-1, with 7 bases that match TRBD1. The CDR3 sequence is 16 residues long. Per germline, CDR1 KGHDR and CDR2 SFDVKD. V lost 4 bases, J lost 6 bases, and 11 bases stayed unmatched. The CDR3 protein is CATSDPRQGSANEQFF. The CDR3, as DNA: TGTGCCACCAGTGACCCTCGACAGGGTTCAGCCAATGAGCAGTTCTTC.

The rearrangement links TRBV24-1 to TRBJ2-7, with 8 bases aligning to TRBD2. The length of the CDR3 is 17 residues. With 3 bases clipped from V and 0 bases from J, the junction kept 9 bases outside the gene matches. Germline CDR1 is KGHDR and CDR2 is SFDVKD. CDR3 amino acids: CATSDPYSGTNSYEQYF. CDR3 nucleotide sequence: TGTGCCACCAGTGATCCATATAGCGGGACCAACTCCTACGAGCAGTACTTC.

Comment on this clone: Other nucleotide sequences in the sample specify the same CDR3. This chain joins TRBV7-9 and TRBJ2-1; 7 bases are a match to TRBD2. Germline trimming cut 6 bases from V and 4 bases from J; bases unmatched to any gene: 15. Germline-derived CDR1 and CDR2 are SEHNR and FQNEAQ (reference sequence). There are 17 residues in the CDR3. This CDR3 is CASSGRDSGTTYNEQFF. The CDR3 nucleotides read TGTGCCAGCAGTGGCAGGGACTCGGGGACTACTTACAATGAGCAGTTCTTC.

The chain uses TRBV9 and TRBJ2-1; a weak D match, TRBD1 (6 bases). The CDR3 runs to 15 residues. Germline V CDR1 and CDR2: SGDLS, YYNGEE. V lost 8 bases, J lost 0 bases, and 15 bases lay in between. CDR3 nucleotides: TGTGCCAGTGGGGGCGGAGAGAACTCCTACAATGAGCAGTTCTTC. Translating it yields CASGGGENSYNEQFF.

The chain combines TRBV7-9 with TRBJ2-3, with D perhaps TRBD1 (5 bases). Germline CDR1 is SEHNR and CDR2 is FQNEAQ (reference sequence). V gave up 2 bases and J gave up 5 bases, with 8 bases separating them. The length of the CDR3 is 13 residues. CDR3 DNA: TGTGCCAGCAGCTTACAGGGAAGAGATACGCAGTATTTT. Its protein product is CASSLQGRDTQYF.

This sequence joins TRBV4-1 and TRBJ2-5, with 10 bases matching TRBD2. In germline, CDR1 is MGHRA, CDR2 YSYEKL. The CDR3 covers 17 residues. V lost 6 bases to trimming and J lost 5 bases; unmatched junction nucleotides: 15. The CDR3 nucleotides read TGCGCCAGCAGACCTCTGGCTAGCGGGAGCCCTGGGGAGACCCAGTACTTC. The encoded protein is CASRPLASGSPGETQYF.

The J gene is TRBJ1-1, the V gene TRBV27, with 7 bases identical to TRBD1. The V and J ends lost 4 bases and 1 base, in that order; junction bases with no gene match: 3. Per the germline V gene, CDR1 is MNHEY and CDR2 is SMNVEV (reference sequence). The length of the CDR3 is 14 residues. CDR3 residues: CASSSRTGNTEAFF. The CDR3 coding sequence is TGTGCCAGCAGTTCGAGGACAGGGAACACTGAAGCTTTCTTT.

In this sample, this clone turned up once. The chain carries TRBV5-5 and TRBJ2-1, with 8 bases lining up with TRBD2. The germline gives CDR1 SGHKS, CDR2 YYEKEE (reference sequence). The CDR3 consists of 17 residues. V dropped 5 bases and J dropped 2; count of bases not matched to a gene: 12. This CDR3 is CASSQEAGEVTYNEQFF. The CDR3 bases are TGTGCCAGCAGTCAGGAAGCGGGGGAGGTCACCTACAATGAGCAGTTCTTC.

This clone was seen a handful of times. Written as DNA, the CDR3 is TGTGCCGCCACGGCACGCGGGAGTATCAGTGAGCAGTTCTTC. It is translated as CAATARGSISEQFF. The rearrangement joins TRBV30 to TRBJ2-1; 7 bases are shared with TRBD2. Germline lookup yields CDR1 GTSNPN and CDR2 SVGIG (reference sequence). This CDR3 has 14 amino acids. J gave up 9 bases and V 8 bases, and 16 bases lay outside the gene matches.